The 17 T cell receptor beta chains given below trace back to one sample, sequenced in a study of CXCR3-negative and CXCR3-positive naive CD8 T cells. Overall study results and limits: Naive CXCR3-positive cells had TRB CDR3s more hydrophobic than those of CXCR3-negative naive cells.

In preparing the TRB cDNA libraries, 5' RACE with UMI labels was used. TCRdb reprocessed the 5' RACE reads and reports one entry per CDR3 protein, with no DNA. Its table records 150,000 or so distinct CDR3 sequences. No antigen is known for these receptors. Sample: naive CXCR3+ CD8+ T cells from blood. Subset defined: CD45RO-CCR7+CD27+CD95- naive CD8+ T cells expressing CXCR3 (TNR3+). The receptor source for this set is a human donor in good health. Some clones in this sample may be carry-over from other donors' samples.

This chain connects TRBV15 to TRBJ2-1; TCRdb picks TRBD2, but there is no DNA to check that call. The CDR3 has 17 residues. Germline values: CDR1 LNHNV, CDR2 YYDKDF (reference sequence). The CDR3 here is CATSGAPSGRAYNEQFF.

The rearrangement uses TRBV7-6 and TRBJ2-3; as DNA is missing, the TRBD1 call by TCRdb cannot be tested. Germline assignment: CDR1 SGHVS and CDR2 FNYEAQ. This CDR3 comprises 15 residues. CDR3: CASSLKRDGADTQYF.

The chain has TRBV20-1 and TRBJ2-5; lacking DNA, the TRBD2 call made by TCRdb goes unchecked. CDR3 length equals 18 residues. Per the germline V gene, CDR1 is DFQATT and CDR2 is SNEGSKA (reference sequence). CDR3 amino acids: CSASSGRRLAALQETQYF.

The rearrangement joins TRBV6-5 to TRBJ2-3. The CDR3 extends over 14 amino acids. Germline V gives CDR1 MNHEY, CDR2 SVGAGI. The CDR3 sequence is CASSCSSHTDTQYF.

The genes are TRBV7-9 and TRBJ1-1. The length of the CDR3 is 11 residues. The germline V gene encodes CDR1 SEHNR and CDR2 FQNEAQ (reference sequence). The CDR3 loop reads CASSLQPEAFF.

The chain recombines TRBV7-3 with TRBJ2-2. Germline values: CDR1 SGHTA, CDR2 FQGTGA. The CDR3 runs to 16 residues. CDR3 protein: CASSLSTVANTGELFF. Complete variable domain (other parts from reference TRBV7-3 and TRBJ2-2): GAGVSQTPSNKVTEKGKYVELRCDPISGHTALYWYRQSLGQGPEFLIYFQGTGAADDSGLPNDRFFAVRPEGSVSTLKIQRTERGDSAVYLCASSLSTVANTGELFFGEGSRLTVL.

The V gene is TRBV27, the J gene TRBJ2-7; TCRdb lists TRBD2, though no DNA is available to test this call. Germline values: CDR1 MNHEY, CDR2 SMNVEV (reference sequence). The CDR3 is made up of 13 amino acids. The CDR3 loop is CASSLGEGFEQYF.

The chain has TRBV7-9 and TRBJ1-2; the TCRdb D gene call, TRBD1, has no DNA to confirm it. The CDR3 is 14 amino acids. Germline-derived CDR1 and CDR2 are SEHNR and FQNEAQ (reference sequence). The chain's CDR3 is CASTPDRWTAGYTF.

V gene TRBV20-1 combines with J gene TRBJ2-7; without DNA, the TCRdb call of TRBD1 cannot be checked. The length of the CDR3 is 15 residues. Per germline, CDR1 DFQATT and CDR2 SNEGSKA (reference sequence). This CDR3 reads CSAYSRDSLSYEQYF.

The chain uses TRBV12-3 or TRBV12-4 and TRBJ2-3; absent DNA, TCRdb's TRBD2 call cannot be checked. The CDR3 has 16 residues. Here the CDR3 reads CASSTTGLAGADTQYF.

The genes are TRBV20-1 and TRBJ2-2; TCRdb indicates TRBD1, and absent DNA this call remains unverified. The CDR3 has 15 residues. Germline-derived CDR1 and CDR2 are DFQATT and SNEGSKA (reference sequence). CDR3 sequence: CSARDSLQGTGELFF.

The V gene is TRBV11-2, the J gene TRBJ2-1. This CDR3 has 13 amino acids. Germline assignment: CDR1 SGHAT and CDR2 FQNNGV. The CDR3 here is CASSLGTSYEQFF.

The chain recombines TRBV28 with TRBJ2-1; the D call from TCRdb, TRBD1, cannot be confirmed without DNA. CDR1 is MDHEN and CDR2 is SYDVKM in the germline V gene. The CDR3 has 15 amino acids. CDR3 sequence: CASRSRTGPPNEQFF.

The chain carries TRBV14 and TRBJ2-3; there is no DNA to check the TCRdb D call of TRBD1. The CDR3 totals 15 residues. Germline V gene lookup returns CDR1 SGHDN and CDR2 FVKESK. CDR3: CASSHWTGETDTQYF.

This chain joins TRBV20-1 and TRBJ1-2; TCRdb picks TRBD1, but there is no DNA to check that call. The CDR3 sequence is 12 residues long. The germline gives CDR1 DFQATT, CDR2 SNEGSKA (reference sequence). CDR3 residues: CSARDWTAADTF.

This chain links TRBV6-6 with TRBJ2-5; TCRdb reports TRBD2, a call that lacks DNA to check it against. This CDR3 is built from 19 residues. From germline, CDR1 is MNHNY and CDR2 SVGAGI (reference sequence). Here the CDR3 reads CASSYSPGLAGLRQETQYF.

The chain uses TRBV6-2 or TRBV6-3 and TRBJ2-1; TCRdb designates TRBD2, a call that cannot be tested without DNA. The CDR3 is made up of 15 amino acids. Germline V gene data show CDR1 as MNHEY and CDR2 as SVGEGT. CDR3 protein: CASRPIAGGYNEQFF.